What follows are 25 T cell receptor beta chains derived from one specimen sequenced in a study of cytomegalovirus exposure and HLA in healthy donors. Researchers ran the PCR with 60 Vbeta and 13 Jbeta primers. The method was immunoSEQ multiplex PCR; TCRdb's version includes in-frame clones alone and lacks a portion of them. The sample consists of approximately 100,000 clones, 76% of them appearing once. The sequencing sample was made of PBMCs. The receptors stem from a woman aged 40 to 49 in good health and CMV-seropositive.

This clone was picked up a small number of times. The rearrangement joins TRBV6-5 to TRBJ1-5; 7 bases match TRBD1. This CDR3 is built from 15 residues. Per the germline V gene, CDR1 is MNHEY and CDR2 is SVGAGI. The trim removed 4 bases at V and 9 bases at J, leaving 12 bases unmatched. CDR3 DNA: TGTGCCAGCAGTTTGAATCCTGGGACAGTAAGGCCCCAGCATTTT. Protein product: CASSLNPGTVRPQHF.

The V gene is TRBV12-5, the J gene TRBJ1-1; D uncertain. The V end lost 6 bases, the J end lost 2 bases, and 22 bases lay between the germline ends. The CDR3 spans 17 residues. Germline V gene data show CDR1 as LGHNT and CDR2 as FRNRAP. CDR3 coding DNA: TGTGCTAGTGGGGTCGGGAATGGAGGTGGCCCAAACACTGAAGCTTTCTTT. Residues: CASGVGNGGGPNTEAFF.

The chain joins TRBV4-2 to TRBJ2-5; TRBD1 is a possible D gene (6 bases). This CDR3 spans 15 amino acids. CDR1 is LGHNA and CDR2 is YNFKEQ in the germline V gene. Trimming took 1 base from V and 2 from J, leaving 11 bases between them. The CDR3 protein is CASSQGGPGQETQYF. In DNA form, the CDR3 reads TGTGCCAGCAGCCAAGGGGGGCCAGGGCAAGAGACCCAGTACTTC.

The chain combines TRBV10-3 with TRBJ1-2; D perhaps matches TRBD1 (6 bases). The CDR3 runs to 15 residues. The germline CDR1 and CDR2 sequences are ENHRY and SYGVKD. V lost 6 bases to trimming and J lost 2 bases, with 16 bases between them. As DNA, the CDR3 is TGTGCCATCAGGACAACAGGGTCGAGGAACTATGGCTACACCTTC. Translating it yields CAIRTTGSRNYGYTF.

The chain recombines TRBV6-1 with TRBJ2-5; possibly TRBD2 for D (6 bases). Germline CDR1 reads MNHNS; CDR2 reads SASEGT. Trimming removed 7 bases from V and 2 bases from J, with 14 bases in between. CDR3 size: 14 residues. CDR3 sequence: CASNPGDSQETQYF. CDR3 DNA sequence: TGTGCCAGCAACCCGGGGGACTCACAAGAGACCCAGTACTTC.

A few counts support this clone. The V and J genes are TRBV5-1 and TRBJ2-3; TRBD1 matches at 10 bases. CDR1 and CDR2 (germline): SGHRS, YFSETQ. The CDR3 length is 15 residues. V lost 7 bases, J lost 2 bases, and 7 bases stayed unmatched. The CDR3 here is CASRTGQGNTDTQYF. In DNA form, the CDR3 reads TGCGCCAGCCGTACGGGACAGGGGAACACAGATACGCAGTATTTT.

The rearrangement links TRBV2 to TRBJ1-4; D uncertain. The CDR3 runs 13 residues. The germline V gene has CDR1 SNHLY and CDR2 FYNNEI. V was pared by 7 bases and J by 8 bases, with 14 bases between. CDR3: CASTLGNPEKLFF. The CDR3 coding sequence is TGTGCCAGCACTCTCGGGAACCCAGAAAAACTGTTTTTT. Together with reference TRBV2 and TRBJ1-4, the CDR3 gives the full variable domain: EPEVTQTPSHQVTQMGQEVILRCVPISNHLYFYWYRQILGQKVEFLVSFYNNEISEKSEIFDDQFSVERPDGSNFTLKIRSTKLEDSAMYFCASTLGNPEKLFFGSGTQLSVL.

This rearrangement joins TRBV30 to TRBJ1-5; D is unresolved. In germline, CDR1 is GTSNPN, CDR2 SVGIG (reference sequence). Trimming stripped 0 bases from V and 2 bases from J, with 8 bases between. The CDR3 is 14 residues long. In DNA form, the CDR3 reads TGTGCCTGGAGTGTAGGCGGGGGCAATCAGCCCCAGCATTTT. The encoded protein is CAWSVGGGNQPQHF.

This chain's CDR3 is CASSLTGARNTEAFF. The CDR3 nucleotides are TGTGCCAGCAGCTTAACGGGTGCCAGAAACACTGAAGCTTTCTTT. The rearrangement links TRBV11-3 to TRBJ1-1; D is uncertain. CDR1 and CDR2 (germline): SGHNT, YENEEA. The ends were cut back, 2 bases at V and 2 bases at J, with 12 bases in the middle. The CDR3 has 15 residues.

V gene TRBV6-5 combines with J gene TRBJ1-2; D gene uncertain. This CDR3 has 13 residues. From germline, CDR1 is MNHEY and CDR2 SVGAGI. V lost 6 bases and J lost 4, with 12 bases in between. The CDR3 DNA reads TGTGCCAGCAGCCCCGACAACGCCTATGGCTACACCTTC. It yields the protein CASSPDNAYGYTF.

The V gene is TRBV4-2, the J gene TRBJ1-4; 7 nucleotides match TRBD1. V gave up 1 base and J gave up 0 bases; unmatched junction bases: 2. Germline assignment: CDR1 LGHNA and CDR2 YNFKEQ. The length of the CDR3 is 16 residues. CDR3 in amino acids: CASSQGQGTTNEKLFF. CDR3 in DNA: TGTGCCAGCAGCCAAGGACAGGGAACAACTAATGAAAAACTGTTTTTT.

J is TRBJ2-7 and V is TRBV7-6; 7 bases are a match to TRBD1. This CDR3 contains 14 residues. Germline lookup yields CDR1 SGHVS and CDR2 FNYEAQ. Trimming at V came to 2 bases and at J to 3 bases, leaving 4 bases not matched to a gene. This CDR3 is CASSLIQGIYEQYF. CDR3 sequence (DNA): TGTGCCAGCAGCTTAATACAGGGGATCTACGAGCAGTACTTC. Full variable domain (outside the CDR3, taken from reference TRBV7-6 and TRBJ2-7): GAGVSQSPRYKVTKRGQDVALRCDPISGHVSLYWYRQALGQGPEFLTYFNYEAQQDKSGLPNDRFSAERPEGSISTLTIQRTEQRDSAMYRCASSLIQGIYEQYFGPGTRLTVT.

The J gene is TRBJ1-5, the V gene TRBV27; possible D gene TRBD1, 6 bases. Trimming cost V 6 bases and J 3 bases, with 12 bases left between them. The CDR3 length is 14 residues. From germline, CDR1 is MNHEY and CDR2 SMNVEV (reference sequence). Written as DNA, the CDR3 is TGTGCCAGCAGCCTAACAGGGAACAATCAGCCCCAGCATTTT. It is translated as CASSLTGNNQPQHF.

The chain is built from TRBV19 and TRBJ2-7, with 8 bases fitting TRBD1. CDR1 and CDR2 (germline): LNHDA, SQIVND (reference sequence). J was trimmed by 6 bases and V by 5 bases; bases with no gene match: 6. This CDR3 spans 13 amino acids. The CDR3: CASSYRQGSEQYF. The CDR3 DNA is TGTGCCAGTAGTTACCGACAGGGGTCCGAGCAGTACTTC.

This chain links TRBV7-3 with TRBJ2-3; D may be TRBD2 (6 bases). Germline V CDR1 and CDR2: SGHTA, FQGTGA. V was clipped by 5 bases and J by 9 bases, with 12 bases between them. CDR3 length: 12 amino acids. In DNA form, the CDR3 reads TGTGCCAGCAGCCCGGGGGTTGGGACGCAGTATTTT. This codes for CASSPGVGTQYF. Using reference TRBV7-3 and TRBJ2-3 for the parts outside the CDR3, the full variable domain is GAGVSQTPSNKVTEKGKYVELRCDPISGHTALYWYRQSLGQGPEFLIYFQGTGAADDSGLPNDRFFAVRPEGSVSTLKIQRTERGDSAVYLCASSPGVGTQYFGPGTRLTVL.

V and J are TRBV7-2 and TRBJ2-5; 7 bases are a match to TRBD2. Germline loops: CDR1 SGHTA, CDR2 FQGNSA. The CDR3 runs 14 residues. V lost 5 bases, J lost 5 bases, and 8 bases stayed unmatched. CDR3 nucleotide sequence: TGTGCCAGCAGCGAAGGGCCTAGCGGCGAGACCCAGTACTTC. Encoded protein: CASSEGPSGETQYF.

V usage is TRBV7-2 and J usage is TRBJ2-3; D gene uncertain. This CDR3 is built from 12 residues. The germline gives CDR1 SGHTA, CDR2 FQGNSA. V shed 3 bases and J shed 5 bases, with 6 bases lying between them. For the CDR3, the DNA is TGTGCCAGCAGCTTCCGACTAGATACGCAGTATTTT. Amino acids: CASSFRLDTQYF.

This clone was recorded once. The rearrangement uses TRBV7-2 and TRBJ1-5; D remains ambiguous. The germline V and J ends were trimmed by 0 bases and 2 bases, with 5 bases remaining between them. Germline values: CDR1 SGHTA, CDR2 FQGNSA. CDR3 size: 14 residues. The CDR3 is CASSLARGNQPQHF. The CDR3 region has the DNA TGTGCCAGCAGCTTAGCCCGAGGCAATCAGCCCCAGCATTTT. The entire variable domain, with the rest obtained from reference TRBV7-2 and TRBJ1-5, is as follows: GAGVSQSPSNKVTEKGKDVELRCDPISGHTALYWYRQSLGQGLEFLIYFQGNSAPDKSGLPSDRFSAERTGGSVSTLTIQRTQQEDSAVYLCASSLARGNQPQHFGDGTRLSIL.

The chain is built from TRBV10-3 and TRBJ1-5; 8 bases are shared with TRBD1. J was trimmed by 4 bases and V by 4 bases; bases with no gene match: 6. Germline assignment: CDR1 ENHRY and CDR2 SYGVKD. The length of the CDR3 is 15 residues. CDR3 sequence (DNA): TGTGCCATCAGTGGGGGACAGGTTCGGAATCAGCCCCAGCATTTT. Protein product: CAISGGQVRNQPQHF.

J is TRBJ1-1 and V is TRBV2; no firm D call. CDR3 length: 15 amino acids. With 6 bases removed from V and 4 bases from J, the gap between germline ends came to 18 bases. Germline CDR1 is SNHLY and CDR2 is FYNNEI. The CDR3 sequence: CASSQDSPLGTEAFF. The CDR3 DNA reads TGTGCCAGCAGCCAGGATTCTCCTCTGGGCACTGAAGCTTTCTTT.

This rearrangement joins TRBV2 to TRBJ1-5; D is unresolved. The CDR3 has 13 amino acids. Trimming removed 9 bases at V and 0 bases at J, with 9 bases between. Germline CDR1 reads SNHLY; CDR2 reads FYNNEI. The CDR3, as DNA: TGTGCCAGTCGACTGAATAGCAATCAGCCCCAGCATTTT. Translating it yields CASRLNSNQPQHF.

The V and J genes are TRBV15 and TRBJ1-1; TRBD1 is a possible D gene (5 bases). V was shortened by 1 base and J by 5 bases, with 11 bases between the two germline ends. Germline V CDR1 and CDR2: LNHNV, YYDKDF (reference sequence). This CDR3 has 14 amino acids. The CDR3 sequence is CATSRAWGETEAFF. The CDR3 nucleotides read TGTGCCACCAGCAGAGCTTGGGGCGAGACTGAAGCTTTCTTT.

This chain links TRBV6-5 with TRBJ2-1; possible D gene TRBD1, 6 bases. There are 15 residues in the CDR3. The ends were cut back, 7 bases at V and 0 bases at J, with 13 bases in the middle. Germline V gene lookup returns CDR1 MNHEY and CDR2 SVGAGI. The chain's CDR3 is CASKPKTGSYNEQFF. CDR3 in DNA: TGTGCCAGCAAACCTAAGACAGGCTCCTACAATGAGCAGTTCTTC.

V gene TRBV5-1 combines with J gene TRBJ2-5, with TRBD1 identical over 7 bases. CDR3 length: 15 amino acids. Looked up from germline, CDR1 is SGHRS and CDR2 is YFSETQ. The J segment lost 2 bases and the V segment lost 2 bases, leaving 6 bases of the junction unmatched. The CDR3 nucleotides read TGCGCCAGCAGCTTACTCCGGGACAGTCAAGAGACCCAGTACTTC. It specifies CASSLLRDSQETQYF.

J is TRBJ1-2 and V is TRBV29-1; 7 bases fit TRBD1. This CDR3 spans 13 amino acids. V was pared by 6 bases and J by 8 bases, with 12 bases of the junction left unmatched. CDR1 and CDR2 from the germline V gene are SQVTM and ANQGSEA. Here the CDR3 reads CSVRGGGGLGYTF. The CDR3, as DNA: TGCAGCGTCCGGGGGGGAGGGGGCTTGGGCTACACCTTC.